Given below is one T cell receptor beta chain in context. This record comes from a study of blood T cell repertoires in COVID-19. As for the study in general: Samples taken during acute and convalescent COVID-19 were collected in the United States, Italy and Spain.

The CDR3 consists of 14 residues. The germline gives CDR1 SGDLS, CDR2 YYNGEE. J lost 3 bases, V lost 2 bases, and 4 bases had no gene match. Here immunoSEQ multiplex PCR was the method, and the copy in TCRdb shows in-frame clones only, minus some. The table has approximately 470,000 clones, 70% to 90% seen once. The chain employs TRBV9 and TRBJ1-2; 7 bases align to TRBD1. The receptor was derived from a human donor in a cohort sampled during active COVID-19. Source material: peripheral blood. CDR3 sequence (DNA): TGTGCCAGCAGCGTCCGCGGGACAGACTATGGCTACACCTTC. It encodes CASSVRGTDYGYTF. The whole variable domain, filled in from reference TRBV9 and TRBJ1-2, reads DSGVTQTPKHLITATGQRVTLRCSPRSGDLSVYWYQQSLDQGLQFLIQYYNGEERAKGNILERFSAQQFPDLHSELNLSSLELGDSALYFCASSVRGTDYGYTFGSGTRLTVV.